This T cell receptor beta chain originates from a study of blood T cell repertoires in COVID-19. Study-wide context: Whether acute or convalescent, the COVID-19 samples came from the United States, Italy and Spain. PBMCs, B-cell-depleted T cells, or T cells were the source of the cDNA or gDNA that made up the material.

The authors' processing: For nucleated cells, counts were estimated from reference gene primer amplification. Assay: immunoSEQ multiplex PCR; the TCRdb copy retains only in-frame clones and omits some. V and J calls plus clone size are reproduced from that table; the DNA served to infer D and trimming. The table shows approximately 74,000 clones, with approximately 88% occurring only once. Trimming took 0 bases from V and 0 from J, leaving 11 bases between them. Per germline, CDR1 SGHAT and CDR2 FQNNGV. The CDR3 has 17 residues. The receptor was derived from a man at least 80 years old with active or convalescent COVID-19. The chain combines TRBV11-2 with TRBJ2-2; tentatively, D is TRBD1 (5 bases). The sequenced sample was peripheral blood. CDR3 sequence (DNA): TGTGCCAGCAGCTTAGATCAAGGGGCGGCGAACACCGGGGAGCTGTTTTTT. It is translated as CASSLDQGAANTGELFF.